This T cell receptor (beta chain) was retrieved from a study of T cell clusters in autoimmune cytopenias (dated by TCRdb to about 2019). At the level of the whole study: Of the approximately 43 healthy donor controls, 22 were female, and the group had a mean age of 56 years and a median age of about 63 years. TRB sequencing reached a median depth of approximately 50,000 reads per sample and yielded a median of about 2,400 distinct TRB clonotypes per sample. Alongside healthy, CLL and autoimmune hepatitis controls, autoimmune cytopenia patients had their peripheral blood TRB and IGH repertoires sequenced at active disease and again during treatment follow-up. The study aimed to test whether autoimmune cytopenia patients carry a disease-specific immune repertoire signature usable as a blood-based biomarker. For primary cytopenia, about two dozen age-matched healthy donors were used as controls, and for secondary cytopenia, approximately 13 age-matched CLL patients were used as controls. The comparison group for autoimmune hepatitis repertoires was about 20 healthy donors matched for age and sex.

Its frequency places this clonotype as medium-sized (0.01 to 0.1%); no count is recorded. Its antigen is not yet known. To amplify TRB rearrangements, a touch-down multiplex PCR protocol was run with the TRB-A and TRB-B primer pools combined in a single tube. Two consecutive PCR reactions with Phusion HS II polymerase added Illumina adapters and sample indices to the amplicons. Amplicons were gel-purified with the NucleoSpin Gel and PCR Clean-up kit, then quantified by Qubit and quality-checked on an Agilent 2100 Bioanalyzer. Libraries were sequenced on an Illumina MiSeq using 600-cycle, single-indexed, paired-end runs. Turning to the authors' computational methods: MiXCR version 2.1.12 with the default MiXCR reference library was used to align and assemble TRB reads. A clone was defined by each unique CDR3 nucleotide sequence, and the analysis included only productive sequences with two or more reads. Repertoire diversity was assessed with alpha-parameterized diversity profiles (alpha 0 to 5), including the Shannon (alpha 1) and Simpson (alpha 2) indices, which were computed with an R script. The tcR package was used to compute combinatorial TRB VJ usage, and cohorts were compared on this usage by principal component analysis with ade4. GLIPH clustering of TCRbeta CDR3s was carried out on cohort pairs matched by age and read depth, and cluster frequencies were compared by Wilcoxon test. TCRdb reprocessed the reads and lists each CDR3 protein sequence as a single entry, with no DNA. The V and J calls come from TCRdb's annotation, not from the publication. Per the sample table, the count is roughly 4,000 distinct CDR3 sequences. Of the sample, around 20% falls within the top ten clones.

Reading from cysteine to phenylalanine, the CDR3 counts 14 amino acids. No DNA has been recorded. Per sample, about 230 ng of peripheral blood genomic DNA, about 38,000 genome equivalents, was used for TRB amplification. Results and caveats for the whole study, not just this receptor: Healthy donors showed almost three-fold more exclusive TRB clusters than active autoimmune hepatitis patients, consistent with an autoimmunity-wide signature. GLIPH results suggested that primary autoimmune cytopenia patients were missing physiological T cell clusters, with approximately 52 clusters found only in healthy donors compared with roughly 15 found only in patients. TRB repertoire shifts, with less even repertoires observed in secondary cytopenia and CLL, were mostly attributed to lymphoma bias rather than autoimmunity. In the comparison of secondary cytopenia with CLL, the cluster-lack signature was not observed, apparently because the dominant lymphoma-associated repertoire masked the signature. The T cell clusters were defined in silico only, and their functional role remained to be validated experimentally.

These same data were also listed under a study on T cell repertoires in aging, cancer and after chemotherapy. The second study also describes: Six donor age groups were covered, ranging from 30 or younger up to 70 or older, and each group contained at least three individuals. TCR repertoires from healthy donor controls were recorded over periods of several months to years and showed clear clonal overlap between repeated samplings. In total, the full dataset held 8.9 million or so TCR reads. Compared with age-matched healthy donors, untreated patients with either hematological or solid cancers had significantly lower TCR diversity in the blood along with higher clonality. In healthy donors, the decline in TCR diversity with age was mainly due to loss of richness, whereas in cancer patients loss of evenness also played a role. In both cancer cohorts, the median generation probability rose over the chemotherapy interval, which suggests that the repertoire was reconstituted through rebound thymic output. According to the authors, the repertoire data do not permit conclusions about immunological memory after chemotherapy. Peripheral blood TCR beta repertoires from healthy donors and cancer patients were profiled to examine immunoaging and T cell reconstitution after chemotherapy. Alongside approximately 97 healthy donors serving as a reference group, the cohort included 200 to 250 cancer patients, of whom some 91 had hematological cancers and about 130 had solid cancers. MiXCR versions 2.12 and 3.0.5 were used to process the TRB sequences. Shannon diversity, evenness, clonality (one minus evenness), and alpha-parameterized diversity profiles from alpha 0 to 5 were included as repertoire metrics. Generation probabilities of clones in paired pre- and post-chemotherapy samples were computed with the IGoR algorithm.

Here the chain combines TRBV12-3 or TRBV12-4 and TRBJ2-7; checking the TCRdb D call of TRBD1 is not possible without DNA. Sample: peripheral blood. The sequence came from a human donor in good health. CDR3 region: CASSPGQGRNEQYF.